These T cell receptor beta chains were read from a single sample in a study of blood T cells in healthy people across ages. TCRdb re-analysed the 5' RACE reads in MiXCR, keeping a single row per CDR3 protein. Of around 900,000 distinct CDR3 sequences in the sample, around 26% were seen once. Input material: blood. These TCRs come from a woman over 75 in good health. CDR3s include the opening cysteine and the closing phenylalanine or tryptophan. A D gene is named only where the DNA matches it firmly. Clone size appears in some rows only: once, few, many, or a class for an expanded clone.

clone_size: many
j_call: TRBJ2-7
v_call: TRBV7-6
d_call: -
cdr3_aa: CARHRVPYEQYF
cdr3_nt: TGTGCCAGGCACAGGGTCCCCTACGAGCAGTACTTC

clone_size: many
j_call: TRBJ1-5
v_call: TRBV6-2/TRBV6-3
d_call: TRBD1
cdr3_aa: CASSYPQGAVNQPQHF
cdr3_nt: TGTGCCAGCAGTTACCCACAGGGGGCAGTTAATCAGCCCCAGCATTTT

clone_size: many
j_call: TRBJ2-2
v_call: TRBV12-3/TRBV12-4
d_call: -
cdr3_aa: CASSLTGTGELFF
cdr3_nt: TGTGCCAGCAGTTTAACGGGGACCGGGGAGCTGTTTTTT

clone_size: few
j_call: TRBJ2-2
v_call: TRBV7-9
d_call: TRBD1
cdr3_aa: CASNPDRGSGTGELFF
cdr3_nt: TGTGCCAGCAACCCGGACAGGGGGTCCGGTACCGGGGAGCTGTTTTTT

clone_size: many
j_call: TRBJ2-4
v_call: TRBV7-2
d_call: -
cdr3_aa: CASSPRGQAKNIQYF
cdr3_nt: TGTGCCAGCAGCCCCCGTGGACAGGCCAAAAACATTCAGTACTTC

clone_size: many
j_call: TRBJ2-1
v_call: TRBV7-9
d_call: -
cdr3_aa: CASSLRSITGLSQYNEQFF
cdr3_nt: TGTGCCAGCAGCTTAAGGTCTATAACCGGACTCTCACAATACAATGAGCAGTTCTTC

clone_size: -
j_call: TRBJ1-3
v_call: TRBV3-1
d_call: -
cdr3_aa: CASSQGHGGGNTIYF
cdr3_nt: TGTGCCAGCAGCCAGGGACACGGAGGTGGAAACACCATATATTTT

clone_size: many
j_call: TRBJ2-7
v_call: TRBV3-1
d_call: -
cdr3_aa: CASSQERHEQYF
cdr3_nt: TGTGCCAGCAGCCAAGAACGCCACGAGCAGTACTTC

clone_size: -
j_call: TRBJ2-3
v_call: TRBV18
d_call: -
cdr3_aa: CASSPQNRGATDTQYF
cdr3_nt: TGTGCCAGCTCACCTCAAAACCGGGGGGCCACAGATACGCAGTATTTT

clone_size: -
j_call: TRBJ2-2
v_call: TRBV29-1
d_call: -
cdr3_aa: CSVRTGQNTGELFF
cdr3_nt: TGCAGCGTTCGTACAGGGCAGAACACCGGGGAGCTGTTTTTT

clone_size: many
j_call: TRBJ2-1
v_call: TRBV11-2
d_call: -
cdr3_aa: CASSSLDEQFF
cdr3_nt: TGTGCCAGCAGCTCGCTGGATGAGCAGTTCTTC

clone_size: -
j_call: TRBJ2-5
v_call: TRBV4-1
d_call: TRBD2
cdr3_aa: CASSLGLAGKGETQYF
cdr3_nt: TGCGCCAGCAGTCTGGGACTAGCGGGGAAGGGTGAGACCCAGTACTTC

clone_size: many
j_call: TRBJ2-6
v_call: TRBV6-2/TRBV6-3
d_call: -
cdr3_aa: CASSFNLRLGSGANVLTF
cdr3_nt: TGTGCCAGCAGTTTCAATCTGCGCCTTGGCTCTGGGGCCAACGTCCTGACTTTC